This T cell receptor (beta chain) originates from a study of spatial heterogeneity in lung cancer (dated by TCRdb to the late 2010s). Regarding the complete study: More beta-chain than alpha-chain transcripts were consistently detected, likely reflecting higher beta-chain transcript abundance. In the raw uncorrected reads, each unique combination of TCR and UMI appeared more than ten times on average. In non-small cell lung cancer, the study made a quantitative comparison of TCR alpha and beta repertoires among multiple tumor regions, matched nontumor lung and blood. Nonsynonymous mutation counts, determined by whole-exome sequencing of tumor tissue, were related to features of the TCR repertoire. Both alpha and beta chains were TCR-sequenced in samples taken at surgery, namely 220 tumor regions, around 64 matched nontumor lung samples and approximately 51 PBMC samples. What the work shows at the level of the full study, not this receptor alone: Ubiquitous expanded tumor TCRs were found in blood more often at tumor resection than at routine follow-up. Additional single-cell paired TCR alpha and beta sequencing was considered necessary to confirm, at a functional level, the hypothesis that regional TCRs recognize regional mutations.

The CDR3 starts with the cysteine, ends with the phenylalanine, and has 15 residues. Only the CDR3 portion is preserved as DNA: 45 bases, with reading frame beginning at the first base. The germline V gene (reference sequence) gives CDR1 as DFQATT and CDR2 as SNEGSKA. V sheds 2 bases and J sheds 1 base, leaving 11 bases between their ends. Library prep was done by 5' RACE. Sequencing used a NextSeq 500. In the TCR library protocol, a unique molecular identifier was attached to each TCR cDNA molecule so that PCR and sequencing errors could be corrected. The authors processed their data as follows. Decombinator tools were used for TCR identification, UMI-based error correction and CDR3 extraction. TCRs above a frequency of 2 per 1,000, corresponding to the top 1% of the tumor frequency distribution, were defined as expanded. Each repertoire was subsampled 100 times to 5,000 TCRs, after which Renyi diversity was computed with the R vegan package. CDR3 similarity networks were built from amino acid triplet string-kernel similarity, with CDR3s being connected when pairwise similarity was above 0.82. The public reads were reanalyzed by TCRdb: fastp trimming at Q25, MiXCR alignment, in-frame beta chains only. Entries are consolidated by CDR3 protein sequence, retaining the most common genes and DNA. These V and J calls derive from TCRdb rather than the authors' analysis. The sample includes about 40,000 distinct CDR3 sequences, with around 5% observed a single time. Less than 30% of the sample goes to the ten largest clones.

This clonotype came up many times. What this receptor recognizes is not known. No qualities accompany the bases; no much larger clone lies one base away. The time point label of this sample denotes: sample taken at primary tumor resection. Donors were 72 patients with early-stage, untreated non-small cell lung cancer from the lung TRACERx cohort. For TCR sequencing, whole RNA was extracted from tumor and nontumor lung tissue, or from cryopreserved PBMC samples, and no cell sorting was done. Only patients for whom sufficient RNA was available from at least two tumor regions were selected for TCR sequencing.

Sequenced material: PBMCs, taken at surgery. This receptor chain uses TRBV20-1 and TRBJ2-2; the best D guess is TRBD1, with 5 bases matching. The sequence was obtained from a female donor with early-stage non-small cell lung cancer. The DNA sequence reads TGCAGTGCTAGATCCCGGCAGGGGAACACCGGGGAGCTGTTTTTT. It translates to CSARSRQGNTGELFF.